This T cell receptor (beta chain) emerged from a study of T cells in Graves' hyperthyroidism and ophthalmopathy. In its sample, this clonotype was seen many times. Its matching antigen is unknown. Overall study results and limits: The model forecast ophthalmopathy, anticipating it by a median approximately 6.2 months before onset. The authors' 13 V-J model separated ophthalmopathy from stable hyperthyroidism.

It was uncontrolled infection, other autoimmune disease, pregnancy or lactation that excluded patients. There were TCR beta CDR3 regions amplified from RNA transcripts. HTBI primers were used for first-round RT-PCR of the TCR CDR3. TCRdb independently ran MiXCR on the multiplex PCR reads; one entry per CDR3 protein. The table has over 350,000 distinct CDR3 sequences, more than 12% seen once. The source is a man over 45 with Graves' ophthalmopathy. The sequencing input was blood.

CDR3 bases: TGTGCCAGCAGCGTAAGGGCTAGCGGGAGATGGGGAGAGACCCAGTACTTC. It encodes CASSVRASGRWGETQYF. This rearrangement joins TRBV9 to TRBJ2-5, with 10 positions matching TRBD2. Germline assignment: CDR1 SGDLS and CDR2 YYNGEE. V lost 1 base, J lost 4 bases, and 10 bases stayed unmatched. The CDR3 extends over 17 amino acids.